This T cell receptor (beta chain) was retrieved from a study of T cells in Graves' hyperthyroidism and ophthalmopathy. Overall study findings and caveats: The model anticipated ophthalmopathy a median around six months pre-onset.

The CDR3 regions of TCR beta were amplified from RNA transcripts. Primed by the HTBI set, a first-round RT-PCR was run on the TCR CDR3. One entry per CDR3 protein results from TCRdb running MiXCR on the multiplex PCR reads. In the table there are about 320,000 distinct CDR3 sequences, roughly 15% of which are singletons. Aged 18 to 65, the patients had hyperthyroidism that was newly diagnosed and had lasted under 2 months. Exclusions: uncontrolled infection, other autoimmune disease, pregnancy, lactation. This clonotype was seen ten or more times. As yet, its antigen is unknown. The CDR3 extends over 13 amino acids. Germline CDR1 is KGHSH and CDR2 is LQKENI. Trimming stripped 4 bases from V and 2 bases from J, with 8 bases between.

The sequence was obtained from a man aged 25 to 40 with Graves' hyperthyroidism. The sample comprised blood. The chain employs TRBV18 and TRBJ2-5; no reliable D call. CDR3 region: CASSLALQETQYF. CDR3 coding DNA: TGTGCCAGCTCACTGGCCTTACAAGAGACCCAGTACTTC.